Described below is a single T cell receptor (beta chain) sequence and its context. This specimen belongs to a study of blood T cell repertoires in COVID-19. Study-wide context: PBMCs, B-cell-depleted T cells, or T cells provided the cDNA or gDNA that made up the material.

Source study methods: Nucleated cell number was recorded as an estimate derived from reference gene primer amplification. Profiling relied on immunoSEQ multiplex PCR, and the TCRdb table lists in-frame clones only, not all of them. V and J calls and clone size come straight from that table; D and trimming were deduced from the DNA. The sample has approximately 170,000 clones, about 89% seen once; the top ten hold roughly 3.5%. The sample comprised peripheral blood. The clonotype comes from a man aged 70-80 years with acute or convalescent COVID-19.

The CDR3 reads CASRLNPGTGNNEQFF. DNA of the CDR3: TGCGCCAGCAGACTTAACCCCGGGACAGGGAACAATGAGCAGTTCTTC. The V call is TRBV5-1, the J call TRBJ2-1, with TRBD1 identical over 9 bases. Unmatched junction bases numbered 11, after V lost 5 bases and J lost 5 bases. Germline loops: CDR1 SGHRS, CDR2 YFSETQ. The CDR3 is made up of 16 amino acids. Looking up the rest from reference TRBV5-1 and TRBJ2-1 gives the full variable domain: KAGVTQTPRYLIKTRGQQVTLSCSPISGHRSVSWYQQTPGQGLQFLFEYFSETQRNKGNFPGRFSGRQFSNSRSEMNVSTLELGDSALYLCASRLNPGTGNNEQFFGPGTRLTVL.